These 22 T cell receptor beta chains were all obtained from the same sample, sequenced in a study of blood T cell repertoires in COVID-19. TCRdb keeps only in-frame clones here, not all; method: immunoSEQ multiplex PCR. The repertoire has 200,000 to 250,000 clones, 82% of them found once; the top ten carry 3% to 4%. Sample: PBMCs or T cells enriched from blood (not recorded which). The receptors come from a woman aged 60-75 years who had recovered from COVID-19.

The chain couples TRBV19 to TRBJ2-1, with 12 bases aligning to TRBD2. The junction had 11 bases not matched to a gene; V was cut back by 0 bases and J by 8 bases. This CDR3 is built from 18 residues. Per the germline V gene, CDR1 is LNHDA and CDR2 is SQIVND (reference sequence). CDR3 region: CASSIESGLAGRGHEQFF. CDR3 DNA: TGTGCCAGTAGTATAGAATCAGGACTAGCGGGGCGCGGCCATGAGCAGTTCTTC.

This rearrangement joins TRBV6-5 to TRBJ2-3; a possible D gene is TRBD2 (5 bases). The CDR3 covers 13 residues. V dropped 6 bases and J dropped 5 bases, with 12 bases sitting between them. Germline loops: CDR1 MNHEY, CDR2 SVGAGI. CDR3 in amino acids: CASRREILDTQYF. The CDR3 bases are TGTGCCAGCAGACGGGAAATATTAGATACGCAGTATTTT.

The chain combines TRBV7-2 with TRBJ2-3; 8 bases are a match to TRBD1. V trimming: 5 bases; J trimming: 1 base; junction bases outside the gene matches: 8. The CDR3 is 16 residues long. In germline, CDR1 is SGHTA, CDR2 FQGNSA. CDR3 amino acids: CASSPFPTGGTDTQYF. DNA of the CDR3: TGTGCCAGCAGCCCTTTTCCGACAGGGGGCACAGATACGCAGTATTTT. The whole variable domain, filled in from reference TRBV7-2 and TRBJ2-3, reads GAGVSQSPSNKVTEKGKDVELRCDPISGHTALYWYRQSLGQGLEFLIYFQGNSAPDKSGLPSDRFSAERTGGSVSTLTIQRTQQEDSAVYLCASSPFPTGGTDTQYFGPGTRLTVL.

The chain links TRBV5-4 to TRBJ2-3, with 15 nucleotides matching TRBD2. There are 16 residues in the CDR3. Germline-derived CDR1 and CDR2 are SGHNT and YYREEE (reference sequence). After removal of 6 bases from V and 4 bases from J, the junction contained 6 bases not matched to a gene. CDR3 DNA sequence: TGTGCCAGCACGGGACTAGCGGGGGGCGGCCCAGATACGCAGTATTTT. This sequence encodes CASTGLAGGGPDTQYF.

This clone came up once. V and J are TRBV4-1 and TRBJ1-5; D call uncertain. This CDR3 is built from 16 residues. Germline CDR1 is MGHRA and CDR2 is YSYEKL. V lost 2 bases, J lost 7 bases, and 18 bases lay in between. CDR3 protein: CASSQTQDGRGQPQHF. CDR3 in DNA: TGCGCCAGCAGCCAAACCCAGGACGGGAGAGGGCAGCCCCAGCATTTT.

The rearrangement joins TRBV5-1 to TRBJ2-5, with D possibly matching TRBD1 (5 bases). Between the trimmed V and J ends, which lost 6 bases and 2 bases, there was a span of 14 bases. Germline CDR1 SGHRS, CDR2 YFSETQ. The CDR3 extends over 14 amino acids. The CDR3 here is CASTPVTEQETQYF. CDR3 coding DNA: TGCGCCAGCACCCCCGTGACAGAACAAGAGACCCAGTACTTC.

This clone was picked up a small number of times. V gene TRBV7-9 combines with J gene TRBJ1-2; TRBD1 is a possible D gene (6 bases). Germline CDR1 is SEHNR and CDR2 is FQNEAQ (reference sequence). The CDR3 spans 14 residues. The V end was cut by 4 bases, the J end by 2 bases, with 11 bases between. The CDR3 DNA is TGTGCCAGCAGCTCAACCCAGGGGAACTATGGCTACACCTTC. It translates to CASSSTQGNYGYTF. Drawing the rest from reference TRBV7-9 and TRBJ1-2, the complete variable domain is DTGVSQNPRHKITKRGQNVTFRCDPISEHNRLYWYRQTLGQGPEFLTYFQNEAQLEKSRLLSDRFSAERPKGSFSTLEIQRTEQGDSAMYLCASSSTQGNYGYTFGSGTRLTVV.

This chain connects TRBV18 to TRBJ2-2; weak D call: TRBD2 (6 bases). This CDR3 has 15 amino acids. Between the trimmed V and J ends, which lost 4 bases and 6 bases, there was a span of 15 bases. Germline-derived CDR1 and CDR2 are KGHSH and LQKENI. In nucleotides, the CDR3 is TGTGCCAGCTCACAAAATTCGGGGGAGTCCGGGGAGCTGTTTTTT. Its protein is CASSQNSGESGELFF.

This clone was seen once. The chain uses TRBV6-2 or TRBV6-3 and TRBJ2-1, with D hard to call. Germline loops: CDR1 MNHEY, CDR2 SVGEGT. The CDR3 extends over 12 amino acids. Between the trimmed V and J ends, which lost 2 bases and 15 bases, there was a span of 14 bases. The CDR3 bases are TGTGCCAGCAGTTACCGCATTGAGGTGGGGTTCTTC. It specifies CASSYRIEVGFF.

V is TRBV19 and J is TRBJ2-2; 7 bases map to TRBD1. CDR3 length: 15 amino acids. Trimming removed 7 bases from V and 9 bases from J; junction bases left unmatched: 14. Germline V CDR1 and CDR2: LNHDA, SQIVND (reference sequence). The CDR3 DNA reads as TGTGCCAGTAACCCCGACAGGGCGACACTGCGGGAGCTGTTTTTT. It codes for CASNPDRATLRELFF. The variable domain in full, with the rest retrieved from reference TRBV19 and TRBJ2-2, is DGGITQSPKYLFRKEGQNVTLSCEQNLNHDAMYWYRQDPGQGLRLIYYSQIVNDFQKGDIAEGYSVSREKKESFPLTVTSAQKNPTAFYLCASNPDRATLRELFFGEGSRLTVL.

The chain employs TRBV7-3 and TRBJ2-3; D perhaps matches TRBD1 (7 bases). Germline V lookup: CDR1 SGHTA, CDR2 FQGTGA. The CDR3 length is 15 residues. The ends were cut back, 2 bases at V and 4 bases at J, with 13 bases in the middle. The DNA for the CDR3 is TGTGCCAGCAGCTTACAGGGGGGCCGGTCAGATACGCAGTATTTT. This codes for CASSLQGGRSDTQYF.

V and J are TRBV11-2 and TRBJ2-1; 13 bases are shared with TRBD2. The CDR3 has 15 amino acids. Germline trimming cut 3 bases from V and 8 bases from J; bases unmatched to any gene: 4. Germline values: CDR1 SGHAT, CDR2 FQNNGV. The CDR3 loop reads CASSLGLAGIDEQFF. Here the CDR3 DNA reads TGTGCCAGCAGCTTGGGACTAGCGGGAATCGATGAGCAGTTCTTC.

In nucleotides, the CDR3 is TGCGCCAGCGTGGAGGGGACGCCTGGCTCTGGAAACACCATATATTTT. Translated: CASVEGTPGSGNTIYF. The V and J genes are TRBV10-1 and TRBJ1-3, with a possible D match to TRBD1 (5 bases). The V gene's germline CDR1 is WNHNN and CDR2 SYGVQD (reference sequence). This CDR3 region has 16 residues. V lost 8 bases, J lost 0 bases, and 17 bases lay in between.

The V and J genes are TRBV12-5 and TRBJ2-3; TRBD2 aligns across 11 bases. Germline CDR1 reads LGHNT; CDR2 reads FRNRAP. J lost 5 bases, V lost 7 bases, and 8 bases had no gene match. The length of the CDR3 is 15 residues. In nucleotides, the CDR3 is TGTGCTAGTGCCCTAGCGGGGGGTCGGGTAGATACGCAGTATTTT. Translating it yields CASALAGGRVDTQYF.

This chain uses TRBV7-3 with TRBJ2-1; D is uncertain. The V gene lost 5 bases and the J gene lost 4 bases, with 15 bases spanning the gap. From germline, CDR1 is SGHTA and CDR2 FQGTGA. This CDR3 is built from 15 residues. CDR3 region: CASSLGQAAYNEQFF. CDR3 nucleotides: TGTGCCAGCAGCCTCGGCCAGGCTGCTTACAATGAGCAGTTCTTC. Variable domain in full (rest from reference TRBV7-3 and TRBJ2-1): GAGVSQTPSNKVTEKGKYVELRCDPISGHTALYWYRQSLGQGPEFLIYFQGTGAADDSGLPNDRFFAVRPEGSVSTLKIQRTERGDSAVYLCASSLGQAAYNEQFFGPGTRLTVL.

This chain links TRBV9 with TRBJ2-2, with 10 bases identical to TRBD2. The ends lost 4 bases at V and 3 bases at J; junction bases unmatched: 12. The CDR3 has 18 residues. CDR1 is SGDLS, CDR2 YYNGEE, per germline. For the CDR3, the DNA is TGTGCCAGCAGCCACCGGAGCCGGACTAGCGGATACACCGGGGAGCTGTTTTTT. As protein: CASSHRSRTSGYTGELFF. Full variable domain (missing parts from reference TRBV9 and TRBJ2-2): DSGVTQTPKHLITATGQRVTLRCSPRSGDLSVYWYQQSLDQGLQFLIQYYNGEERAKGNILERFSAQQFPDLHSELNLSSLELGDSALYFCASSHRSRTSGYTGELFFGEGSRLTVL.

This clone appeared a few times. The CDR3 region has the DNA TGTGCCAGCTCACCAGCAGGGGGCTCTAATGAAAAACTGTTTTTT. Its protein product is CASSPAGGSNEKLFF. The gene calls are TRBV18 and TRBJ1-4; 8 bases line up with TRBD1. The CDR3 loop spans 15 amino acids. V was clipped by 2 bases and J by 3 bases; unmatched bases: 2. Germline loops: CDR1 KGHSH, CDR2 LQKENI.

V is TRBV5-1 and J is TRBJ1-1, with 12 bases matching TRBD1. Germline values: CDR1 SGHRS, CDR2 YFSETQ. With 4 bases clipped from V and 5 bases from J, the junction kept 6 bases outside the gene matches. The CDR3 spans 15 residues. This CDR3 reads CASSIGTGGRTEAFF. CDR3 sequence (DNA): TGCGCCAGCAGCATTGGGACAGGGGGCCGGACTGAAGCTTTCTTT. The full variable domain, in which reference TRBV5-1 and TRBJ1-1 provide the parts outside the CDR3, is KAGVTQTPRYLIKTRGQQVTLSCSPISGHRSVSWYQQTPGQGLQFLFEYFSETQRNKGNFPGRFSGRQFSNSRSEMNVSTLELGDSALYLCASSIGTGGRTEAFFGQGTRLTVV.

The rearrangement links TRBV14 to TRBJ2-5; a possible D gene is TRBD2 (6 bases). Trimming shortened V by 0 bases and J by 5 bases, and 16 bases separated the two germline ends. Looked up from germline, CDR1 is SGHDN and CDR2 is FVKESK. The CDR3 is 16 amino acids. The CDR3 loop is CASSQDKGGFGETQYF. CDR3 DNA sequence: TGTGCCAGCAGCCAAGATAAAGGAGGGTTCGGGGAGACCCAGTACTTC.

The CDR3 region is CASSIDRDPSYEQYF. In DNA, the CDR3 is TGTGCCAGCAGCATTGACAGGGACCCCTCCTACGAGCAGTACTTC. The rearrangement uses TRBV7-2 and TRBJ2-7; TRBD1 aligns across 7 bases. Germline CDR1 and CDR2: SGHTA and FQGNSA. With 5 bases clipped from V and 0 bases from J, the junction kept 7 bases outside the gene matches. The CDR3 sequence is 15 residues long. Full variable domain (missing parts from reference TRBV7-2 and TRBJ2-7): GAGVSQSPSNKVTEKGKDVELRCDPISGHTALYWYRQSLGQGLEFLIYFQGNSAPDKSGLPSDRFSAERTGGSVSTLTIQRTQQEDSAVYLCASSIDRDPSYEQYFGPGTRLTVT.

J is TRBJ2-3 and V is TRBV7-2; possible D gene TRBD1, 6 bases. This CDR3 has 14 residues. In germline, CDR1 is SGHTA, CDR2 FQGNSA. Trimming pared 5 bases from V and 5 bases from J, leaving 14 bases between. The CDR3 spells CASSRTGSGDTQYF. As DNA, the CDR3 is TGTGCCAGCAGCAGAACAGGGTCTGGAGATACGCAGTATTTT.

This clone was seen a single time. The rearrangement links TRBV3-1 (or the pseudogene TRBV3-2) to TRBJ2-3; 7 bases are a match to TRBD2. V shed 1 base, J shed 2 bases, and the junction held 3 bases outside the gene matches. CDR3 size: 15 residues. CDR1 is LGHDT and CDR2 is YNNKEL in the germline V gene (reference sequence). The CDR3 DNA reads TGTGCCAGCAGCCAAGTCCTAGCGGTCACAGATACGCAGTATTTT. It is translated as CASSQVLAVTDTQYF.